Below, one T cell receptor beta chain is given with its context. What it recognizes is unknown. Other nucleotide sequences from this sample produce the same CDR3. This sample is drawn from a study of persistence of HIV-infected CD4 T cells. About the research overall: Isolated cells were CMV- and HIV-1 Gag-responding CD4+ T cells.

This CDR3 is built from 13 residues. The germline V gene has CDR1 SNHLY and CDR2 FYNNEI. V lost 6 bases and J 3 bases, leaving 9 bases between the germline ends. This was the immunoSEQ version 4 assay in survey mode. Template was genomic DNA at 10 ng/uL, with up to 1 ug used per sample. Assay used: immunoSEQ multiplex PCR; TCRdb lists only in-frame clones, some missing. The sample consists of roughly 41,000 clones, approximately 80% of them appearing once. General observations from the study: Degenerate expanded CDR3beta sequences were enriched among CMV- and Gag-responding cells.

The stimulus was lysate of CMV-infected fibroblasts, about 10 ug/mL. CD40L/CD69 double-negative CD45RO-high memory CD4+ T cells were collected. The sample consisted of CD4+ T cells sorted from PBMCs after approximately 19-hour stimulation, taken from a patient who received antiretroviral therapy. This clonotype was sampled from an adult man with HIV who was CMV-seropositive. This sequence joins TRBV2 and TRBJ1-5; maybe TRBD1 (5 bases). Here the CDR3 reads CASRQGINQPQHF. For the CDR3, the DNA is TGTGCCAGCAGGCAGGGTATCAATCAGCCCCAGCATTTT.